Following are 7 T cell receptor beta chains from one sample sequenced in a study of T-cell reconstitution after alpha-beta-depleted transplantation in children. As it was prepared, the TCRbeta library received unique molecular identifiers. One entry per CDR3 protein, called by TCRdb with MiXCR from the PCR reads. The sample includes some 87,000 distinct CDR3 sequences, roughly a sixth of them seen just once. The material was PBMCs, mostly from graft donor cells, obtained 180 days after TCRalphabeta/CD19-depleted stem cell transplant. The source of these receptors is a male patient aged 2 to 9 who had a stem cell transplant for acute lymphoblastic leukemia, so the T cells may come from the graft donor.

The genes are TRBV6-2 or TRBV6-3 and TRBJ2-1; D gene uncertain. With 0 bases removed from V and 7 bases from J, the gap between germline ends came to 10 bases. This CDR3 comprises 14 residues. The germline gives CDR1 MNHEY, CDR2 SVGEGT. CDR3 DNA sequence: TGTGCCAGCAGTTACTCCCCAATGGGAAATGAGCAGTTCTTC. Protein product: CASSYSPMGNEQFF.

The chain links TRBV6-1 to TRBJ1-2, with 7 bases fitting TRBD1. The trim removed 10 bases at V and 2 bases at J, leaving 13 bases unmatched. CDR3 length equals 15 residues. In germline, CDR1 is MNHNS, CDR2 SASEGT. The CDR3 here is CATHDTTQGNYGYTF. The DNA for the CDR3 is TGTGCCACACACGACACAACACAGGGGAACTATGGCTACACCTTC.

J is TRBJ2-3 and V is TRBV6-2 or TRBV6-3; 8 nucleotides agree with TRBD2. The CDR3 loop spans 20 amino acids. Germline V gene data show CDR1 as MNHEY and CDR2 as SVGEGT. V was pared by 2 bases and J by 1 base, with 17 bases of the junction left unmatched. In nucleotides, the CDR3 is TGTGCCAGCAGTTACCCCTCCAGTTTAGGGAGCGGGGGCCGCACAGATACGCAGTATTTT. This gives the protein CASSYPSSLGSGGRTDTQYF.

The sample holds a few counts of this clonotype. The rearrangement uses TRBV7-2 and TRBJ2-7, with D perhaps TRBD1 (5 bases). Deletions cut 1 base from V and 6 bases from J, with 7 bases between. Germline CDR1 reads SGHTA; CDR2 reads FQGNSA. The CDR3 is 12 amino acids. This CDR3 is CASSLVGREQYF. In DNA, the CDR3 is TGTGCCAGCAGCTTAGTGGGGCGCGAGCAGTACTTC.

The chain is built from TRBV12-3 or TRBV12-4 and TRBJ2-2, with 7 bases lining up with TRBD2. Germline trimming cut 6 bases from V and 6 bases from J; bases unmatched to any gene: 10. The CDR3 contains 15 residues. This CDR3 is CASRPAGPGAGELFF. The CDR3 DNA reads as TGTGCCAGCAGGCCAGCGGGGCCGGGGGCCGGGGAGCTGTTTTTT.

There are a few counts of this clonotype. The chain has TRBV5-1 and TRBJ2-5, with 7 positions matching TRBD2. CDR3 length: 15 amino acids. V dropped 3 bases and J dropped 3; count of bases not matched to a gene: 8. The germline gives CDR1 SGHRS, CDR2 YFSETQ. The CDR3 protein is CASSSLWSGEETQYF. The CDR3 DNA follows: TGCGCCAGCAGCTCCCTTTGGAGCGGGGAAGAGACCCAGTACTTC.

V and J are TRBV7-9 and TRBJ1-5; 11 bases align to TRBD1. The ends lost 5 bases at V and 0 bases at J; junction bases unmatched: 0. Germline CDR1 reads SEHNR; CDR2 reads FQNEAQ (reference sequence). The CDR3 is 15 amino acids. The CDR3 DNA follows: TGTGCCAGCAGCGGACAGGGGGCTAGCAATCAGCCCCAGCATTTT. This translates into CASSGQGASNQPQHF.